A selection of T cell receptor beta chains follows, all from one sample in a study of T cell repertoires in cytomegalovirus infection. TCRdb passed the reads through MiXCR, listing each CDR3 protein once. The table includes hundreds of thousands of distinct CDR3 sequences, roughly 33% detected once. The antigens these receptors bind are not known. The starting material was cultured PBMCs, obtained from culture after CMV antigen stimulation. Receptor source: a human donor in good health (CMV status not recorded). Some clones in this sample may be carry-over from other donors' samples. CDR3s include the opening cysteine and the closing phenylalanine or tryptophan. The order of the fields is J gene, clone size, D gene, V gene, CDR3 protein, CDR3 DNA. D genes are given only for firm matches. Rows may omit the clone size; those that give it use once, few, many or a size class.

J gene: TRBJ2-1
clone size: .
D gene: .
V gene: TRBV2
CDR3 protein: CASSEALRGYYNEQFF
CDR3 DNA: TGTGCCAGCAGTGAAGCGCTTCGCGGATACTACAATGAGCAGTTCTTC

J gene: TRBJ1-1
clone size: few
D gene: TRBD1
V gene: TRBV27
CDR3 protein: CASLPGTGWFTEAFF
CDR3 DNA: TGTGCCAGCCTCCCGGGGACAGGGTGGTTCACTGAAGCTTTCTTT

J gene: TRBJ2-7
clone size: .
D gene: .
V gene: TRBV6-2/TRBV6-3
CDR3 protein: CASSYSSGTSYEQYF
CDR3 DNA: TGTGCCAGCAGTTACTCGTCAGGGACCTCCTACGAGCAGTACTTC

J gene: TRBJ2-1
clone size: .
D gene: .
V gene: TRBV4-3
CDR3 protein: CASSRHSSASYNEQFF
CDR3 DNA: TGCGCCAGCAGCCGCCACTCTAGCGCCTCCTACAATGAGCAGTTCTTC

J gene: TRBJ1-4
clone size: few
D gene: TRBD1
V gene: TRBV7-4
CDR3 protein: CASSLLRQGKLFF
CDR3 DNA: TGTGCCAGCAGCCTTCTCCGACAGGGAAAACTGTTTTTT

J gene: TRBJ2-2
clone size: .
D gene: TRBD2
V gene: TRBV4-2
CDR3 protein: CASSQDYLAENTGELFF
CDR3 DNA: TGTGCCAGCAGCCAAGATTACCTAGCGGAGAACACCGGGGAGCTGTTTTTT

J gene: TRBJ2-7
clone size: .
D gene: .
V gene: TRBV5-6
CDR3 protein: CASRGIRDEQYF
CDR3 DNA: TGTGCCAGCAGGGGGATTCGGGACGAGCAGTACTTC

J gene: TRBJ2-6
clone size: .
D gene: TRBD1
V gene: TRBV9
CDR3 protein: CASSTRDRAFAGANVLTF
CDR3 DNA: TGTGCCAGCAGCACCCGGGACAGGGCCTTCGCTGGGGCCAACGTCCTGACTTTC

J gene: TRBJ1-2
clone size: .
D gene: .
V gene: TRBV12-3/TRBV12-4
CDR3 protein: CASSSGINYGYTF
CDR3 DNA: TGTGCCAGCAGCTCCGGGATCAACTATGGCTACACCTTC

J gene: TRBJ2-2
clone size: few
D gene: .
V gene: TRBV7-8
CDR3 protein: CASSRFGGVDTGELFF
CDR3 DNA: TGTGCCAGCAGCCGATTCGGCGGAGTGGACACCGGGGAGCTGTTTTTT

J gene: TRBJ1-2
clone size: many
D gene: TRBD1
V gene: TRBV7-2
CDR3 protein: CASSLAGQTYGYTF
CDR3 DNA: TGTGCCAGCAGCTTAGCGGGACAGACCTATGGCTACACCTTC

J gene: TRBJ2-7
clone size: many
D gene: TRBD2
V gene: TRBV7-2
CDR3 protein: CASTKQGGLAGVEQYF
CDR3 DNA: TGTGCCAGCACCAAACAGGGGGGACTAGCGGGAGTTGAGCAGTACTTC

J gene: TRBJ1-4
clone size: few
D gene: .
V gene: TRBV12-3/TRBV12-4
CDR3 protein: CASSQYKRNEKLFF
CDR3 DNA: TGTGCCAGCAGCCAATACAAAAGGAATGAAAAACTGTTTTTT

J gene: TRBJ2-7
clone size: .
D gene: .
V gene: TRBV12-3/TRBV12-4
CDR3 protein: CASSPGERRGPDEQYF
CDR3 DNA: TGTGCCAGCAGCCCAGGGGAGAGGCGGGGTCCCGACGAGCAGTACTTC

J gene: TRBJ2-5
clone size: .
D gene: .
V gene: TRBV4-3
CDR3 protein: CASSQGISETQYF
CDR3 DNA: TGCGCCAGCAGCCAAGGGATATCCGAGACCCAGTACTTC

J gene: TRBJ2-1
clone size: .
D gene: .
V gene: TRBV2
CDR3 protein: CASSHERAQDRYNEQFF
CDR3 DNA: TGTGCCAGCAGCCACGAAAGAGCCCAGGACCGTTACAATGAGCAGTTCTTC

J gene: TRBJ2-2
clone size: .
D gene: .
V gene: TRBV2
CDR3 protein: CASSEIANTGELFF
CDR3 DNA: TGTGCCAGCAGTGAGATAGCCAACACCGGGGAGCTGTTTTTT

J gene: TRBJ2-5
clone size: .
D gene: .
V gene: TRBV4-1
CDR3 protein: CASSQAEQVHGFETQYF
CDR3 DNA: TGCGCCAGCAGCCAAGCCGAACAGGTACATGGATTTGAGACCCAGTACTTC

J gene: TRBJ1-4
clone size: .
D gene: .
V gene: TRBV6-6
CDR3 protein: CASSYHRGQYGTNEKLFF
CDR3 DNA: TGTGCCAGCAGTTACCACCGGGGGCAGTATGGAACTAATGAAAAACTGTTTTTT

J gene: TRBJ2-2
clone size: .
D gene: .
V gene: TRBV18
CDR3 protein: CASSPPTPGPGELFF
CDR3 DNA: TGTGCCAGCTCACCACCGACACCGGGGCCTGGGGAGCTGTTTTTT

J gene: TRBJ2-1
clone size: few
D gene: TRBD2
V gene: TRBV6-4
CDR3 protein: CASSKAFPGGEQFF
CDR3 DNA: TGTGCCAGCAGTAAAGCCTTCCCGGGGGGGGAGCAGTTCTTC

J gene: TRBJ1-1
clone size: many
D gene: .
V gene: TRBV7-2
CDR3 protein: CASSHYRGGGIMNTEAFF
CDR3 DNA: TGTGCCAGCAGCCATTATCGGGGGGGAGGCATAATGAACACTGAAGCTTTCTTT

J gene: TRBJ2-3
clone size: .
D gene: .
V gene: TRBV20-1
CDR3 protein: CSARKARDTRTDTQYF
CDR3 DNA: TGCAGTGCTAGAAAGGCCCGGGACACCCGAACGGATACGCAGTATTTT

J gene: TRBJ1-1
clone size: .
D gene: .
V gene: TRBV12-3/TRBV12-4
CDR3 protein: CASSFGLTAFF
CDR3 DNA: TGTGCCAGCAGTTTCGGCCTGACGGCTTTCTTT

J gene: TRBJ2-3
clone size: few
D gene: .
V gene: TRBV20-1
CDR3 protein: CSASSEVDTQYF
CDR3 DNA: TGCAGTGCTTCGTCCGAGGTAGATACGCAGTATTTT

J gene: TRBJ2-7
clone size: .
D gene: .
V gene: TRBV18
CDR3 protein: CASSPPLRGYEQYF
CDR3 DNA: TGTGCCAGCTCACCACCTCTCAGGGGTTACGAGCAGTACTTC

J gene: TRBJ1-1
clone size: .
D gene: TRBD1
V gene: TRBV27
CDR3 protein: CASSRPGQGSILAEAFF
CDR3 DNA: TGTGCCAGCAGCCGTCCGGGACAGGGGAGCATTTTGGCTGAAGCTTTCTTT

J gene: TRBJ2-5
clone size: .
D gene: TRBD2
V gene: TRBV29-1
CDR3 protein: CSLTPSGGETQYF
CDR3 DNA: TGCAGCCTCACCCCTAGCGGGGGAGAGACCCAGTACTTC

J gene: TRBJ1-2
clone size: .
D gene: TRBD1
V gene: TRBV7-9
CDR3 protein: CASSLNSPIRQGSGYTF
CDR3 DNA: TGTGCCAGCAGCTTAAATTCCCCCATACGACAGGGGTCTGGCTACACCTTC

J gene: TRBJ2-7
clone size: once
D gene: .
V gene: TRBV6-5
CDR3 protein: CASSHRRTGGTGNEQYF
CDR3 DNA: TGTGCCAGCAGCCACAGACGTACCGGGGGGACAGGAAACGAGCAGTACTTC

J gene: TRBJ1-5
clone size: many
D gene: .
V gene: TRBV6-2/TRBV6-3
CDR3 protein: CASSYSLRQPQHF
CDR3 DNA: TGTGCCAGCAGTTACTCCCTACGGCAGCCCCAGCATTTT

J gene: TRBJ1-1
clone size: .
D gene: TRBD1
V gene: TRBV6-2/TRBV6-3
CDR3 protein: CASSSLGQGLMGPTEAFF
CDR3 DNA: TGTGCCAGCAGTTCCCTGGGACAGGGGTTAATGGGACCCACTGAAGCTTTCTTT

J gene: TRBJ2-7
clone size: few
D gene: .
V gene: TRBV10-3
CDR3 protein: CAISPGSGAYEQYF
CDR3 DNA: TGTGCCATCAGCCCCGGTAGCGGAGCCTACGAGCAGTACTTC

J gene: TRBJ1-5
clone size: .
D gene: TRBD1
V gene: TRBV6-2/TRBV6-3
CDR3 protein: CASSYPVTGIQPQHF
CDR3 DNA: TGTGCCAGCAGTTACCCCGTGACAGGGATTCAGCCCCAGCATTTT

J gene: TRBJ1-2
clone size: .
D gene: .
V gene: TRBV6-2/TRBV6-3
CDR3 protein: CASTQTVGGYTF
CDR3 DNA: TGTGCCAGCACCCAGACAGTTGGCGGCTACACCTTC

J gene: TRBJ1-2
clone size: .
D gene: .
V gene: TRBV2
CDR3 protein: CASSKGRWDGYTF
CDR3 DNA: TGTGCCAGCAGCAAGGGACGATGGGATGGCTACACCTTC

J gene: TRBJ2-6
clone size: .
D gene: TRBD1
V gene: TRBV5-4
CDR3 protein: CASSLAGTDVLTF
CDR3 DNA: TGTGCCAGCAGCTTGGCCGGGACAGACGTCCTGACTTTC

J gene: TRBJ1-1
clone size: .
D gene: .
V gene: TRBV7-8
CDR3 protein: CASRPRDGNTEAFF
CDR3 DNA: TGTGCCAGCAGACCTAGAGACGGAAACACTGAAGCTTTCTTT

J gene: TRBJ1-1
clone size: .
D gene: .
V gene: TRBV7-6
CDR3 protein: CAGQRGRDTEAFF
CDR3 DNA: TGTGCCGGACAAAGGGGCAGGGACACTGAAGCTTTCTTT

J gene: TRBJ1-4
clone size: few
D gene: .
V gene: TRBV7-8
CDR3 protein: CASSLARAGKGEKLFF
CDR3 DNA: TGTGCCAGCAGCTTAGCGCGGGCAGGGAAAGGTGAAAAACTGTTTTTT

J gene: TRBJ1-4
clone size: few
D gene: .
V gene: TRBV7-2
CDR3 protein: CASSLNARGELFF
CDR3 DNA: TGTGCCAGCAGCTTAAATGCTCGAGGGGAACTGTTTTTT

J gene: TRBJ2-3
clone size: .
D gene: .
V gene: TRBV6-2/TRBV6-3
CDR3 protein: CASSYVYGRADTQYF
CDR3 DNA: TGTGCCAGCAGTTACGTCTACGGTAGGGCAGATACGCAGTATTTT

J gene: TRBJ2-7
clone size: few
D gene: .
V gene: TRBV10-2
CDR3 protein: CASSGGGRGEQYF
CDR3 DNA: TGCGCCAGCAGTGGGGGTGGCAGGGGCGAGCAGTACTTC

J gene: TRBJ2-7
clone size: few
D gene: TRBD1
V gene: TRBV7-9
CDR3 protein: CASSEGQGGGEQYF
CDR3 DNA: TGTGCCAGCAGCGAGGGACAGGGCGGTGGAGAGCAGTACTTC

J gene: TRBJ2-7
clone size: .
D gene: .
V gene: TRBV5-4
CDR3 protein: CASSLLDKSYEQYF
CDR3 DNA: TGTGCCAGCAGCTTGCTTGACAAGAGCTACGAGCAGTACTTC

J gene: TRBJ1-1
clone size: .
D gene: .
V gene: TRBV29-1
CDR3 protein: CSVTIGYTEAFF
CDR3 DNA: TGCAGCGTTACCATAGGGTACACTGAAGCTTTCTTT

J gene: TRBJ2-5
clone size: many
D gene: TRBD1
V gene: TRBV7-2
CDR3 protein: CASSWDRGQETQYF
CDR3 DNA: TGTGCCAGCAGCTGGGACAGGGGCCAAGAGACCCAGTACTTC

J gene: TRBJ2-7
clone size: many
D gene: .
V gene: TRBV7-9
CDR3 protein: CASSLAGSPYEQYF
CDR3 DNA: TGTGCCAGCAGCTTAGCAGGGAGCCCCTACGAGCAGTACTTC

J gene: TRBJ1-4
clone size: .
D gene: .
V gene: TRBV12-3/TRBV12-4
CDR3 protein: CASRTEGGEKLFF
CDR3 DNA: TGTGCCAGCAGAACGGAGGGGGGTGAAAAACTGTTTTTT

J gene: TRBJ2-1
clone size: .
D gene: .
V gene: TRBV12-3/TRBV12-4
CDR3 protein: CASSFGAGSEQFF
CDR3 DNA: TGTGCCAGCAGTTTTGGTGCGGGGAGTGAGCAGTTCTTC

J gene: TRBJ2-3
clone size: .
D gene: .
V gene: TRBV12-3/TRBV12-4
CDR3 protein: CASSFDGSRDTQYF
CDR3 DNA: TGTGCCAGCAGTTTTGACGGCTCCCGGGATACGCAGTATTTT

J gene: TRBJ2-3
clone size: few
D gene: .
V gene: TRBV11-2
CDR3 protein: CASSIGTTDTQYF
CDR3 DNA: TGTGCCAGCAGCATCGGGACAACAGATACGCAGTATTTT

J gene: TRBJ2-3
clone size: .
D gene: .
V gene: TRBV5-6
CDR3 protein: CASSLGDFLTDTQYF
CDR3 DNA: TGTGCCAGCAGCTTGGGGGACTTCCTCACAGATACGCAGTATTTT

J gene: TRBJ1-5
clone size: few
D gene: .
V gene: TRBV12-3/TRBV12-4
CDR3 protein: CASSPDGEAHQPQHF
CDR3 DNA: TGTGCCAGCAGTCCGGACGGAGAGGCCCATCAGCCCCAGCATTTT